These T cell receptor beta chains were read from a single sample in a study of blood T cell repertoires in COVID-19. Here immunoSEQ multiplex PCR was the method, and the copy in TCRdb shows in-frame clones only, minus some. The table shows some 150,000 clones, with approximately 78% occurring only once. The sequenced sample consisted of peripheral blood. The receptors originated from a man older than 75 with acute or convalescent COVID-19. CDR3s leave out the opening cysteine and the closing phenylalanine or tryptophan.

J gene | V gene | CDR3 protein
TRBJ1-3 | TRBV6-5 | ASSYAPTGSGNTIY
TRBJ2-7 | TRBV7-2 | ASSPTDSSYEQY
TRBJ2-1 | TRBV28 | ASSSGGPLERF
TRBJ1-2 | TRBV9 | ASSADGQANYGYT
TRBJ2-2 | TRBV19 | ASSTHTNTGELF
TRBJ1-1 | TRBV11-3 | ASSLFEEMNTEAF
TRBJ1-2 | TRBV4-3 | ASSQDFDGGNGYT
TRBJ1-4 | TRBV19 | ASSGTPGVEKLF
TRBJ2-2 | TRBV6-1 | ASSEHRPGELF
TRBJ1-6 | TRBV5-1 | ASSLAQQGAPTDYNSPLH
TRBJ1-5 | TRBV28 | ASSSRDRVSGQPQH
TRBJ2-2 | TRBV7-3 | ASRTPGPGELF
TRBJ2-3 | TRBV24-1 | ATSDLLDRGGTDTQY
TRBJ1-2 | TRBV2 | ASRDRGLGYT
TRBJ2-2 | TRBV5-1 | ASSSVGTPRSNTGELF
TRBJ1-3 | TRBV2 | ASSRGNGNTIY
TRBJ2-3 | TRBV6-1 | ASSEAASGGVTTQY
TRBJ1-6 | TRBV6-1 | ASSEAGSSYNSPLH
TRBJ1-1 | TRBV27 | ASSFQGANTEAF
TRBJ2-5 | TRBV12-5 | ASGPGALYQETQY
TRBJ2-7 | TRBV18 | ASSPQVVGLFEQY
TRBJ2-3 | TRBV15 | ATSSRDFTDTQY
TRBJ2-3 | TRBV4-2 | ASSQEWQGPTDTQY
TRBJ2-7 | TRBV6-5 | ASSYRGLAASYEQY
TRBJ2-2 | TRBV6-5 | ASTRQGTGELF
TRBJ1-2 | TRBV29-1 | SVEALKYGYT
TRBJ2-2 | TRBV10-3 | ALQGLAGTGELF
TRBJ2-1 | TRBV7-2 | ASIQDGGLADNEQF
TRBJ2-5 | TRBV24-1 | ATMGTGGGETQY
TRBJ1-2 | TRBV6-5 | ADRRQGGNYGYT
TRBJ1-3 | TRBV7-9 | ASSLGQGNTIY
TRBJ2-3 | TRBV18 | ASSPWTSGDTNTQY
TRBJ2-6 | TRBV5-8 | ASSLGQARPTGANVLT
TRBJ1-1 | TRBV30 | AWSVPPTPAF
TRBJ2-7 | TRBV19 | ASSRHNSYEQY
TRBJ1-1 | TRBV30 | AWSSSGTPAGEAF
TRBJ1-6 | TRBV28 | ASSLNGDSLSPLH
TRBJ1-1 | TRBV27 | ASTAQGNTEAF
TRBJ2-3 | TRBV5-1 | ASSPQEAHTDTQY
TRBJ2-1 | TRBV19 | ASSIDRGMYDEQF
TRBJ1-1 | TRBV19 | ASRNRDNAEAF
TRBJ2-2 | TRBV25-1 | ASSDAARGTGELF
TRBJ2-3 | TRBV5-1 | ASSFLTRRPTSTDTQY
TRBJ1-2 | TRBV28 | ASNKQGLYGYT
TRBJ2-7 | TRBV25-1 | ASSNTYEQY
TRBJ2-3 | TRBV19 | ASSQSTDTQY
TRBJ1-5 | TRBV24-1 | ATSDSRTDSNQPQH
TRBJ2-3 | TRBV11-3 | ASSLAHGGADTQY
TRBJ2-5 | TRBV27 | ASSSPGALKTQY
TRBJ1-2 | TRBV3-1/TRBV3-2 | ASSQESRDYT
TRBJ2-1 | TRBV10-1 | ASSESPSSYNEQF
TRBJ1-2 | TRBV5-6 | ASSLGTGVRYGYT
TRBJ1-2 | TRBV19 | ASSMDRGLNYGYT
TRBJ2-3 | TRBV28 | ASRFNGGREY
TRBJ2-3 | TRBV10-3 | AISKRGQDTDTQY
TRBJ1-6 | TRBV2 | ASSEDSAGDWPLH
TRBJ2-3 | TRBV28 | ASSSGGPADTQY
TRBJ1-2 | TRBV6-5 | ASSYSGQGNYGYT
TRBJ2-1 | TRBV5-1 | ASSLDSTYNEQF